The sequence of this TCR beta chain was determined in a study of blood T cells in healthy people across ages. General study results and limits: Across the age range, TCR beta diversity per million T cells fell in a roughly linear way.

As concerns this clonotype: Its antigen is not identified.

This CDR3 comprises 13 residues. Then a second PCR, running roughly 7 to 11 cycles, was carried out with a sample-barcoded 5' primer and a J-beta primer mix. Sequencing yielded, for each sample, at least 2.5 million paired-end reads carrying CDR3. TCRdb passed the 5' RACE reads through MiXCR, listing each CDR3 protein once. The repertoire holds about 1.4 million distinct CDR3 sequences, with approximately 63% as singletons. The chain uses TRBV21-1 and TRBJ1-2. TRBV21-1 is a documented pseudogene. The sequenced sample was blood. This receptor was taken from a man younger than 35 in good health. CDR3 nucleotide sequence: TGTGCCAGGAACGGGACTACATGGTACGGCTACACCTTC. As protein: CARNGTTWYGYTF.